This T cell receptor beta chain was sequenced for a study of blood T cell repertoires in COVID-19. Profiled with immunoSEQ multiplex PCR; TCRdb holds only in-frame clones, not every one. This table holds over 200,000 clones, 80% to 85% found once. The germline V gene encodes CDR1 LNHDA and CDR2 SQIVND (reference sequence). This CDR3 is built from 13 residues. The V end was cut by 6 bases, the J end by 2 bases, with 8 bases between. This clone was counted between two and nine times. The sample contains more than one DNA sequence encoding this CDR3. This sequence joins TRBV19 and TRBJ1-5; the D is unclear. Specimen: peripheral blood. The sequence was collected from a human donor in a cohort sampled during active COVID-19. The CDR3 loop reads CASSVRGNQPQHF. The CDR3, as DNA: TGTGCCAGTAGCGTCCGAGGCAATCAGCCCCAGCATTTT. The variable domain in full, completed from reference TRBV19 and TRBJ1-5, reads DGGITQSPKYLFRKEGQNVTLSCEQNLNHDAMYWYRQDPGQGLRLIYYSQIVNDFQKGDIAEGYSVSREKKESFPLTVTSAQKNPTAFYLCASSVRGNQPQHFGDGTRLSIL.